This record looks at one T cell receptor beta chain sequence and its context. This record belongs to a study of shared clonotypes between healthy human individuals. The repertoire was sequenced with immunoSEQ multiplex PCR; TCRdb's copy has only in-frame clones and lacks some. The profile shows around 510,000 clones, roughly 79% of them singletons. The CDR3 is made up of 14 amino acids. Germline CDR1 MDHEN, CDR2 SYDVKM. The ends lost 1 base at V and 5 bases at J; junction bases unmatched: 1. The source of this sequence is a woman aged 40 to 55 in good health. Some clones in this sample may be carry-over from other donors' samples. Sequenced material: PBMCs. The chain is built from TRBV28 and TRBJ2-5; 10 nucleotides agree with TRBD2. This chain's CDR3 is CASSLSGLAETQYF. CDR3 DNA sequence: TGTGCCAGCAGTTTATCGGGACTAGCGGAGACCCAGTACTTC.